Presented here are 17 T cell receptor beta chains from one specimen sequenced in a study of tumor and adjacent non-tumor tissue in lung cancer. Three rounds of nested PCR, following a modified ARM-PCR protocol, produced the TCRbeta library. TCRdb re-analysed the multiplex PCR reads in MiXCR, keeping a single row per CDR3 protein. Among about 50,000 distinct CDR3 sequences listed, 74% were seen once. The template was RNA from unsorted bulk tissue. This non-tumor lung sample came from over 3 cm beyond the tumor edge. Sequenced: distant non-tumor lung tissue. Receptor source: a woman aged 60-75 years with non-small cell lung cancer.

With regard to this clonotype: It is likely a read error, because the conserved phenylalanine at the end of the CDR3 is missing. No DNA is shown, since the ends of the CDR3 on it are uncertain; the CDR3 is the one TCRdb lists. CDR3 protein: CASSSRGDNQPQHL. The gene calls are TRBV6-2 or TRBV6-3 and TRBJ1-5; TRBD1 is the table's D call, not checked against the DNA. CDR1 and CDR2 from the germline V gene are MNHEY and SVGEGT. Including both end residues, the CDR3 is 14 amino acids long.

The table lists this clonotype with a count of one. The chain uses TRBV6-5 and TRBJ2-4; TRBD1 agrees at 8 bases. This CDR3 contains 15 residues. Germline loops: CDR1 MNHEY, CDR2 SVGAGI. Germline trimming cut 9 bases from V and 8 bases from J; bases unmatched to any gene: 15. The CDR3: CASITPGQGFYIQYF. CDR3 bases: TGTGCCAGTATTACTCCAGGACAGGGTTTTTACATTCAGTACTTC.

In the case of this clonotype: Its ends do not fully match the called genes, so a read error is possible. The chain links TRBV4-3 to TRBJ1-1; D gene ambiguous. Germline V gives CDR1 LGHNA, CDR2 YSLEER. The CDR3 spans 17 residues. As DNA, the CDR3 is TGCGCCAGCAGCCAAGATGAGATGGGGTCCCTGGGCACTGAAGTTTTATTT. Its protein is CASSQDEMGSLGTEVLF.

The chain combines TRBV12-1 with TRBJ1-3; TRBD1 is the table's D call and was not checked against the DNA. TRBV12-1 counts as a pseudogene. The CDR3 covers 19 residues. CDR3 amino acids: CASSSWTGVDLVLGNTIYF. The CDR3, as DNA: TGTGCCAGCAGCTCCTGGACAGGGGTCGATCTAGTACTCGGAAACACCATATATTTT.

This clonotype is a singleton in its sample. A junction end diverges from the germline sequence, so it may reflect a read error. The V call is TRBV4-3, the J call TRBJ1-1; D not certain. CDR1 and CDR2 from the germline V gene are LGHNA and YSLEER. This CDR3 region has 13 residues. The CDR3: CAISPTIRSEAFF. The CDR3 nucleotides read TGCGCCATCAGCCCCACCATCAGGAGTGAAGCTTTCTTT.

The V and J genes are TRBV30 and TRBJ1-1; D is perhaps TRBD1 (5 bases). The V end was cut by 4 bases, the J end by 6 bases, with 30 bases between. The CDR3 sequence is 18 residues long. CDR1 GTSNPN and CDR2 SVGIG come from the germline V gene (reference sequence). The CDR3 bases are TGTGCCTGGATGCCCTTATCCAGGGTCGGGGGAATGAAGGCTGAAGCTTTCTTT. This encodes CAWMPLSRVGGMKAEAFF.

This clonotype has at least ten counts. The chain recombines TRBV5-5 with TRBJ1-2, with D unclear. Trimming took 0 bases from V and 4 from J, leaving 7 bases between them. Germline V lookup: CDR1 SGHKS, CDR2 YYEKEE (reference sequence). The CDR3 totals 13 residues. CDR3 coding DNA: TGTGCCAGCAGCTTGGGCGGTGGCTATGGCTACACCTTC. Protein sequence: CASSLGGGYGYTF.

J is TRBJ1-1 and V is TRBV6-1; 8 bases are shared with TRBD1. Per the germline V gene, CDR1 is MNHNS and CDR2 is SASEGT. The length of the CDR3 is 18 residues. With 4 bases clipped from V and 4 bases from J, the junction kept 17 bases outside the gene matches. This chain's CDR3 is CASSGYPGQALSSTEAFF. In DNA form, the CDR3 reads TGTGCCAGCAGTGGGTACCCGGGACAGGCCCTTTCGAGCACTGAAGCTTTCTTT.

The genes are TRBV4-3 and TRBJ2-2; no definite D call. The germline gives CDR1 LGHNA, CDR2 YSLEER. The CDR3 has 17 residues. Trimming took 4 bases from V and 0 from J, leaving 15 bases between them. The CDR3 sequence is CASSLGFGHANTGELFF. CDR3 coding DNA: TGCGCCAGCAGCCTAGGATTCGGCCACGCGAACACCGGGGAGCTGTTTTTT.

Notes on this clonotype: The final CDR3 position lacks the conserved phenylalanine or tryptophan, pointing to a likely read error. This sequence joins TRBV6-2 or TRBV6-3 and TRBJ2-7; D is possibly TRBD1 (6 bases). The CDR3 totals 13 residues. Germline values: CDR1 MNHEY, CDR2 SVGEGT. Here the CDR3 DNA reads TGTCCCAGTAGTTTGACCAGGGGCGCCGAGCAGTACCTC. Translating gives CPSSLTRGAEQYL.

About this clonotype itself: A read error may account for a junction end that differs from germline. The CDR3 loop is CAIRGLAGGGGNEQFF. CDR3 nucleotides: TGTGCCATTCGGGGACTAGCGGGAGGTGGGGGCAATGAACAGTTCTTC. The V and J genes are TRBV6-6 and TRBJ2-1; TRBD2 matches at 15 bases. This CDR3 is built from 16 residues. The germline V gene has CDR1 MNHNY and CDR2 SVGAGI (reference sequence).

This chain joins TRBV25-1 and TRBJ1-4; D ambiguous. The ends were cut back, 5 bases at V and 8 bases at J, with 18 bases in the middle. CDR3 length: 15 residues. The germline CDR1 and CDR2 sequences are MGHDK and SYGVNS. The CDR3 loop is CASSPRRGPLEKLFF. Here the CDR3 DNA reads TGTGCCAGCAGTCCTCGACGTGGCCCGCTCGAAAAACTGTTTTTT.

The J gene is TRBJ1-5, the V gene TRBV12-3 or TRBV12-4; tentatively, D is TRBD1 (5 bases). The J call may be in error: the DNA end matches TRBJ2-3 better. The CDR3 runs to 13 residues. The chain's CDR3 is CASSTSGQGAQYF. DNA for the CDR3: TGTGCCAGCAGCACCTCCGGCCAAGGGGCCCAGTATTTT.

The chain recombines TRBV6-5 with TRBJ2-7; 10 bases fit TRBD1. V dropped 6 bases and J dropped 3; count of bases not matched to a gene: 8. Germline V gene sequence: CDR1 MNHEY, CDR2 SVGAGI. The CDR3 consists of 15 residues. This CDR3 reads CASRYTGTGDYEQYF. As DNA, the CDR3 is TGTGCCAGCAGGTACACCGGGACAGGGGACTACGAGCAGTACTTC.

The V gene is TRBV6-1, the J gene TRBJ2-3, with D uncertain. The V and J ends lost 9 bases and 0 bases respectively, with 16 bases between them. Germline V lookup: CDR1 MNHNS, CDR2 SASEGT. This CDR3 region has 15 residues. The DNA for the CDR3 is TGTGCCAGTAGGAGACTTGCGGTAAGCACAGATACGCAGTATTTT. Amino acid sequence: CASRRLAVSTDTQYF.

V gene TRBV20-1 combines with J gene TRBJ2-7, with D tentatively TRBD1 (6 bases). The CDR3 runs 14 residues. V lost 3 bases, J lost 3 bases, and 15 bases lay in between. Germline V gene lookup returns CDR1 DFQATT and CDR2 SNEGSKA (reference sequence). The CDR3 DNA reads TGCAGTGCTAGTCGTCAGGGGACGGGCTACGAGCAGTACTTC. Translation: CSASRQGTGYEQYF.

The rearrangement uses TRBV11-2 and TRBJ2-2, with D perhaps matching TRBD1 or TRBD2 (7 bases each). The CDR3 has 17 residues. Germline CDR1 SGHAT, CDR2 FQNNGV. Deletions cut 11 bases from V and 4 bases from J, with 26 bases between. CDR3 sequence (DNA): TGTGCCGACAGCTCTCCCCAGGGGGGGCGGAGCACCGGGGAGCTGTTTTTT. Amino acid sequence: CADSSPQGGRSTGELFF.